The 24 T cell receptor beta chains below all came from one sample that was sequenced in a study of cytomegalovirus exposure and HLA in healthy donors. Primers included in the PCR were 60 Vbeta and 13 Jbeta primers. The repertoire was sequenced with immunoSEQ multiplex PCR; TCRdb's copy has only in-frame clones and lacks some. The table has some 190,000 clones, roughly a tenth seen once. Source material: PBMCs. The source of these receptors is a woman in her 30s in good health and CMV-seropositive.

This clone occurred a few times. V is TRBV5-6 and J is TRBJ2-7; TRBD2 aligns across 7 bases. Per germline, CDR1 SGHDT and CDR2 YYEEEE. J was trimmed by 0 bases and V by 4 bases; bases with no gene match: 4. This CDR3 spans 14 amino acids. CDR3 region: CASSRGEPSYEQYF. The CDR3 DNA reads TGTGCCAGCAGCCGGGGGGAGCCCTCCTACGAGCAGTACTTC.

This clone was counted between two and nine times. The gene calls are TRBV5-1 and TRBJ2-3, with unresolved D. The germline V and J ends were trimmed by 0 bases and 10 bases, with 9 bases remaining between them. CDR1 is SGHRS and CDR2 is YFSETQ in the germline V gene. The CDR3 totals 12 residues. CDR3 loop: CASSLDGAAQYF. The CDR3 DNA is TGCGCCAGCAGCTTGGATGGTGCGGCGCAGTATTTT.

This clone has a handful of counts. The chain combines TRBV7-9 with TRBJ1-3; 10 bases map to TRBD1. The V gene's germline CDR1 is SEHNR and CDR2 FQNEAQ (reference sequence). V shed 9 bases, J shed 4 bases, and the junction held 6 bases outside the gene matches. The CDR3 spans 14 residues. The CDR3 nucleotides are TGTGCCAGGACAGGGGGCGCGGAAGGAAACACCATATATTTT. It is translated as CARTGGAEGNTIYF. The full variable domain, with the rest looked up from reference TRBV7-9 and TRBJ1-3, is DTGVSQNPRHKITKRGQNVTFRCDPISEHNRLYWYRQTLGQGPEFLTYFQNEAQLEKSRLLSDRFSAERPKGSFSTLEIQRTEQGDSAMYLCARTGGAEGNTIYFGEGSWLTVV.

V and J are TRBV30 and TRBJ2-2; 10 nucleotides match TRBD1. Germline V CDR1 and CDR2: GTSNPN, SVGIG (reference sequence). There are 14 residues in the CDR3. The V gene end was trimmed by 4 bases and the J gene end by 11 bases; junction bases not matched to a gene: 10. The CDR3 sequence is CAWMGQGRNFELFF. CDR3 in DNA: TGTGCCTGGATGGGACAGGGGAGGAATTTCGAGCTGTTTTTT.

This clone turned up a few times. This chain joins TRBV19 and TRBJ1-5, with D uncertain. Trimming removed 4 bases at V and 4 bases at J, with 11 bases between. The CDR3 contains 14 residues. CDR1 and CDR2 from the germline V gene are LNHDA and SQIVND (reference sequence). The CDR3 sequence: CASSSQNHNQPQHF. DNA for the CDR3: TGTGCCAGTAGTAGTCAGAACCATAATCAGCCCCAGCATTTT.

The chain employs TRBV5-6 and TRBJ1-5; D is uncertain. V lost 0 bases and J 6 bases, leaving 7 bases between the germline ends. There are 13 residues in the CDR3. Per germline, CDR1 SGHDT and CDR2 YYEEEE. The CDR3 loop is CASSLGEFQPQHF. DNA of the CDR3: TGTGCCAGCAGCTTGGGGGAGTTTCAGCCCCAGCATTTT.

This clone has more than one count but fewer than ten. The CDR3 reads CASSSQGRGQPSGACGQETQYF. Here the CDR3 DNA reads TGCGCCAGCAGCAGTCAAGGTCGGGGACAACCGAGCGGGGCATGCGGACAAGAGACCCAGTACTTC. The gene calls are TRBV4-1 and TRBJ2-5; possible D gene TRBD2, 7 bases. This CDR3 is built from 22 residues. V was shortened by 5 bases and J by 2 bases, with 36 bases between the two germline ends. Per germline, CDR1 MGHRA and CDR2 YSYEKL.

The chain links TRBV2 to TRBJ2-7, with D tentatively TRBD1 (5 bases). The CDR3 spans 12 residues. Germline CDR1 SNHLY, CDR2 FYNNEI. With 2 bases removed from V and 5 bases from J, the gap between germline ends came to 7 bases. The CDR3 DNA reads TGTGCCAGCAGTGAACTCAGGGACGAGCAGTACTTC. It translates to CASSELRDEQYF. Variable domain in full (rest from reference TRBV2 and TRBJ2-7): EPEVTQTPSHQVTQMGQEVILRCVPISNHLYFYWYRQILGQKVEFLVSFYNNEISEKSEIFDDQFSVERPDGSNFTLKIRSTKLEDSAMYFCASSELRDEQYFGPGTRLTVT.

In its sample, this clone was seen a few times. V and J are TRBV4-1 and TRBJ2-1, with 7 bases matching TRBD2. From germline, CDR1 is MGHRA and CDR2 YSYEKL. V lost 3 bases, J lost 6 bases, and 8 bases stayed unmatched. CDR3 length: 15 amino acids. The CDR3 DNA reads TGCGCCAGCAGCCATCGCGGGAGAGTTGGCAATGAGCAGTTCTTC. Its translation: CASSHRGRVGNEQFF.

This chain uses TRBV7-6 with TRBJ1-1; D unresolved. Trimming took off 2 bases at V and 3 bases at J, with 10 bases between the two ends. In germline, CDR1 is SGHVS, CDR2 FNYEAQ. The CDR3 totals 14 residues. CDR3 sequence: CASSLPPGDTEAFF. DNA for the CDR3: TGTGCCAGCAGCTTACCCCCGGGAGACACTGAAGCTTTCTTT.

CDR3 DNA sequence: TGCGCCAGCAGCCAAGACAGCAGGGAAAACACCATATATTTT. Translation gives CASSQDSRENTIYF. This chain joins TRBV4-1 and TRBJ1-3, with D perhaps TRBD1 (5 bases). The V end was cut by 0 bases, the J end by 6 bases, with 9 bases between. The CDR3 totals 14 residues. CDR1 MGHRA and CDR2 YSYEKL come from the germline V gene.

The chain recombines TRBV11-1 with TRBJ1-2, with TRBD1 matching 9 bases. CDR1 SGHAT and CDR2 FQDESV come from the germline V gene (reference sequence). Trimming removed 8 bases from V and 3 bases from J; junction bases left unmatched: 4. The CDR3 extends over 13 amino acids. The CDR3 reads CASSRDRDYGYTF. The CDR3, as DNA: TGTGCCAGCTCACGGGACAGGGACTATGGCTACACCTTC.

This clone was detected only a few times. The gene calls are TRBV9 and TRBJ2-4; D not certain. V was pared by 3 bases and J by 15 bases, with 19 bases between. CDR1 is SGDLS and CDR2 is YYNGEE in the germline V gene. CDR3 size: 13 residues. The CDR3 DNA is TGTGCCAGCAGCGGCGGCTCGTCCAACCTACGGTACTTC. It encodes CASSGGSSNLRYF.

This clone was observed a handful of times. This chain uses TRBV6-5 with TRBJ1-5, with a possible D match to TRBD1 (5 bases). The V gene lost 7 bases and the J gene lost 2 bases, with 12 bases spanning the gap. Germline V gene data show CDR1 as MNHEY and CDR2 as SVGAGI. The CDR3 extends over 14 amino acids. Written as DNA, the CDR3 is TGTGCCAGCACCAAAGGAGGGGGCAATCAGCCCCAGCATTTT. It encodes CASTKGGGNQPQHF.

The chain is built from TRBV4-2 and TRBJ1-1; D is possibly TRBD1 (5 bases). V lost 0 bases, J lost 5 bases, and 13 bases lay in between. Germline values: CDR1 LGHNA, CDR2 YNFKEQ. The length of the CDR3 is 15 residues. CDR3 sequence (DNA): TGTGCCAGCAGCCAAGACGGGGGGGGTGGTACTGAAGCTTTCTTT. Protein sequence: CASSQDGGGGTEAFF.

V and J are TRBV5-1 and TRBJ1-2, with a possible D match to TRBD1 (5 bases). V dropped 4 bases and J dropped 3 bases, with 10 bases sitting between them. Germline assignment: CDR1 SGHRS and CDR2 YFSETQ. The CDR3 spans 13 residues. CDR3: CASSQDTYYGYTF. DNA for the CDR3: TGCGCCAGCAGCCAGGACACCTACTATGGCTACACCTTC.

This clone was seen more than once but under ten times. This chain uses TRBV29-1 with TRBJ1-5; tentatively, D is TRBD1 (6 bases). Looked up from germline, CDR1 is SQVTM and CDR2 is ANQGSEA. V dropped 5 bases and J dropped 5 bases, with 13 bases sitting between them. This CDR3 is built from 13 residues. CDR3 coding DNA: TGCAGCGTTCGTGGACAGAACGATCAGCCCCAGCATTTT. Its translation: CSVRGQNDQPQHF.

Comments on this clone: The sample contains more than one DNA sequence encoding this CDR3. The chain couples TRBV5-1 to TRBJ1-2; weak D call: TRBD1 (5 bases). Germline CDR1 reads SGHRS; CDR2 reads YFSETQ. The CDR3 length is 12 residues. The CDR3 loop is CASLRPGGGYTF. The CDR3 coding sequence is TGCGCAAGCCTCCGGCCCGGGGGTGGCTACACCTTC.

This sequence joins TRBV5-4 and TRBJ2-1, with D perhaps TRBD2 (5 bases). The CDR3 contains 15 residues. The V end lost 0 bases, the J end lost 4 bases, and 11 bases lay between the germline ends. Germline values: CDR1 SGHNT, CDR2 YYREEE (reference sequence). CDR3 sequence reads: CASSLGSAPYNEQFF. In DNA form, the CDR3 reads TGTGCCAGCAGCTTGGGTAGCGCACCATACAATGAGCAGTTCTTC.

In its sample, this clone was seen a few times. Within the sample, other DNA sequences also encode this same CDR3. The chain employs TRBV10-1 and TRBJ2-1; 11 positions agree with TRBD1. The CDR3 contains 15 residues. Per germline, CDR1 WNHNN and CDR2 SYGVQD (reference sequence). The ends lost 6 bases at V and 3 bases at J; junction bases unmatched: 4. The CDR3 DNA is TGCGCCAGCAGCCCCGGGACAGGGGGCTACAATGAGCAGTTCTTC. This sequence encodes CASSPGTGGYNEQFF.

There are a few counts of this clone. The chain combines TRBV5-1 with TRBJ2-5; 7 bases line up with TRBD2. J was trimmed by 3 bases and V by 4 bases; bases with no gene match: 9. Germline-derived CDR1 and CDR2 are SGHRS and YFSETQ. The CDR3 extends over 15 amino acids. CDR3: CASSQGPGREETQYF. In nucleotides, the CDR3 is TGCGCCAGCAGCCAGGGTCCTGGGAGGGAAGAGACCCAGTACTTC.

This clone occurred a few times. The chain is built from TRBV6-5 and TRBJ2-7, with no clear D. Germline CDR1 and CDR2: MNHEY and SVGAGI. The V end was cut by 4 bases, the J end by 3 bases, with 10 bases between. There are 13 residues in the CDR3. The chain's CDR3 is CASSLTVLYEQYF. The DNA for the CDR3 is TGTGCCAGCAGTTTAACGGTACTCTACGAGCAGTACTTC.

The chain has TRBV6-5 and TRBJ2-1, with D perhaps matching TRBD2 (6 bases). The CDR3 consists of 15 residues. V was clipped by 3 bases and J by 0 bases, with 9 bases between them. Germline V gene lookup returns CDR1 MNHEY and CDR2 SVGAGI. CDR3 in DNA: TGTGCCAGCAGTTATAGGCGGGGCTCCTACAATGAGCAGTTCTTC. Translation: CASSYRRGSYNEQFF.

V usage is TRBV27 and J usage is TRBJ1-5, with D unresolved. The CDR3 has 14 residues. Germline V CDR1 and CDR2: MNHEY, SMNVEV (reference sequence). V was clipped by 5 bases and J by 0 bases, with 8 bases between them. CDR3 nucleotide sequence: TGTGCCAGCAGTCTTCGGGATAGCAATCAGCCCCAGCATTTT. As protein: CASSLRDSNQPQHF.